One sample yielded the 5 T cell receptor beta chains listed below, sequenced in a study of blood T cell repertoires in COVID-19. TCRdb's table, derived via immunoSEQ multiplex PCR, lists solely in-frame clones and lacks some. The repertoire includes about 150,000 clones, approximately 80% of them detected once, and roughly 0.58% sits in the top ten. Source material: peripheral blood. All receptors derive from a man aged 55 to 70 with acute or convalescent COVID-19.

Details on this clone: The junction does not match germline at one end; this may be a read error. V usage is TRBV7-2 and J usage is TRBJ2-7, with 9 bases matching TRBD1. Germline assignment: CDR1 SGHTA and CDR2 FQGNSA. CDR3 length: 12 amino acids. CDR3 in DNA: TGTGCCAGCAGCTGGGACAGGGCTCCCTTGTCCTTC. Amino acids: CASSWDRAPLSF.

V is TRBV5-4 and J is TRBJ2-7; the match to TRBD2 covers 13 bases. After removal of 4 bases from V and 1 base from J, the junction contained 5 bases not matched to a gene. CDR3 size: 16 residues. The germline CDR1 and CDR2 sequences are SGHNT and YYREEE (reference sequence). CDR3 DNA sequence: TGTGCCAGCAGCCCCCAGGGACTAGCGGGGTCCTACGAGCAGTACTTC. The encoded protein is CASSPQGLAGSYEQYF.

This clone appeared a few times. The chain has TRBV4-1 and TRBJ2-7, with TRBD2 matching 12 bases. CDR3 size: 15 residues. In germline, CDR1 is MGHRA, CDR2 YSYEKL. Trimming removed 7 bases from V and 4 bases from J; junction bases left unmatched: 8. CDR3 sequence: CASTFLAGGPYEQYF. The CDR3 bases are TGCGCCAGCACCTTTCTAGCGGGAGGGCCGTACGAGCAGTACTTC.

The chain is built from TRBV9 and TRBJ2-3; tentatively, D is TRBD1 (5 bases). From germline, CDR1 is SGDLS and CDR2 YYNGEE. The germline V and J ends were trimmed by 0 bases and 4 bases, with 15 bases remaining between them. The CDR3 is 16 residues long. The CDR3 region is CASSVGTGYLADTQYF. DNA of the CDR3: TGTGCCAGCAGCGTAGGTACAGGATACTTGGCAGATACGCAGTATTTT.

This clone was detected only a few times. The chain combines TRBV19 with TRBJ1-2; D is perhaps TRBD1 (5 bases). V gave up 3 bases and J gave up 7 bases, with 12 bases separating them. Per germline, CDR1 LNHDA and CDR2 SQIVND (reference sequence). The CDR3 is 13 residues long. The CDR3 here is CASSMEGLTGYTF. DNA for the CDR3: TGTGCCAGTAGTATGGAGGGGCTTACTGGCTACACCTTC. Full variable domain (rest looked up from reference TRBV19 and TRBJ1-2): DGGITQSPKYLFRKEGQNVTLSCEQNLNHDAMYWYRQDPGQGLRLIYYSQIVNDFQKGDIAEGYSVSREKKESFPLTVTSAQKNPTAFYLCASSMEGLTGYTFGSGTRLTVV.